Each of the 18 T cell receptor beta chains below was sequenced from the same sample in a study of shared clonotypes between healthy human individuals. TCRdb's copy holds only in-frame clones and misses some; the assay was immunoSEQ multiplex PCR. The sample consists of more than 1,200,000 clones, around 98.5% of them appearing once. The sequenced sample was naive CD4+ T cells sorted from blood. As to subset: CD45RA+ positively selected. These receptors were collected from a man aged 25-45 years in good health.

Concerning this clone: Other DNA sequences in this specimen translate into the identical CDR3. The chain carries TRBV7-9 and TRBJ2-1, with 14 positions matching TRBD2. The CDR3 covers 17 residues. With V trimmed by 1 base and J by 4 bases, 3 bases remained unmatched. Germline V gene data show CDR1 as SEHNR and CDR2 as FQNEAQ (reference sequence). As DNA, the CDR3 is TGTGCCAGCAGCTTAGGGGGACTAGCGGGAGTATACAATGAGCAGTTCTTC. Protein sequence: CASSLGGLAGVYNEQFF. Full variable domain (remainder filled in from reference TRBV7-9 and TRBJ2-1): DTGVSQNPRHKITKRGQNVTFRCDPISEHNRLYWYRQTLGQGPEFLTYFQNEAQLEKSRLLSDRFSAERPKGSFSTLEIQRTEQGDSAMYLCASSLGGLAGVYNEQFFGPGTRLTVL.

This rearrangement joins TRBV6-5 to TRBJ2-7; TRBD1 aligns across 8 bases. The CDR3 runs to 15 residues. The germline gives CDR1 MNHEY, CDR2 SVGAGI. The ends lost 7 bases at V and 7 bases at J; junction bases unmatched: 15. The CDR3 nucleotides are TGTGCCAGCACCCGGAAGGGCCAGGGGGCGAGGGAGCAGTACTTC. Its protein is CASTRKGQGAREQYF.

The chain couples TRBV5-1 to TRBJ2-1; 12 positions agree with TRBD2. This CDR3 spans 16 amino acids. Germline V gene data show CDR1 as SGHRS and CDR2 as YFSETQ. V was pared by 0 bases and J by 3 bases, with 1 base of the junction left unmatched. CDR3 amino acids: CASSLGTSGDYNEQFF. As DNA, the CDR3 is TGCGCCAGCAGCTTGGGGACTAGCGGGGACTACAATGAGCAGTTCTTC.

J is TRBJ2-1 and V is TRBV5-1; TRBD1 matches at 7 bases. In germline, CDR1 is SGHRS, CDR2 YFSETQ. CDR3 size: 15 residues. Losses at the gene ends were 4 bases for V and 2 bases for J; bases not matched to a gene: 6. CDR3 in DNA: TGCGCCAGCAGCACACAGGGGTTCACCTACAATGAGCAGTTCTTC. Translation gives CASSTQGFTYNEQFF.

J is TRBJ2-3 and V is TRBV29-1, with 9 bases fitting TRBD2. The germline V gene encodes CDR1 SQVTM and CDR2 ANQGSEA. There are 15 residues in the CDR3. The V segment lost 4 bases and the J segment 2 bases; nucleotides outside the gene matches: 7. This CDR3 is CSVGWTSENTDTQYF. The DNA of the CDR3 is TGCAGCGTTGGCTGGACTAGCGAGAACACAGATACGCAGTATTTT.

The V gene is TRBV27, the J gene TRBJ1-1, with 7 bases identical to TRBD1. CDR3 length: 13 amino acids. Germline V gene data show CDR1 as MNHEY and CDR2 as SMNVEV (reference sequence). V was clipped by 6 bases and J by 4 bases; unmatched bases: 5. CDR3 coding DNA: TGTGCCAGCAGAACTTACAGGGGCACTGAAGCTTTCTTT. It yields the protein CASRTYRGTEAFF.

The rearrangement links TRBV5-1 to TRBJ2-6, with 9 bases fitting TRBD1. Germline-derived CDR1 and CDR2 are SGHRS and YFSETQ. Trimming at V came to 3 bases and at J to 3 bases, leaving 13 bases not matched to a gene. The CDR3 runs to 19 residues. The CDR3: CASSSAPGTGSFGANVLTF. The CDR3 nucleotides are TGCGCCAGCAGCTCCGCCCCCGGGACAGGGTCTTTTGGGGCCAACGTCCTGACTTTC.

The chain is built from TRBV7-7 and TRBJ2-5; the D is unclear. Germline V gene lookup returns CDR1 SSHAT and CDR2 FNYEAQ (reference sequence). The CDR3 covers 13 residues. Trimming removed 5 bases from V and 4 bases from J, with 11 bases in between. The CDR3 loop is CASSPGTGETQYF. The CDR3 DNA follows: TGTGCCAGCAGCCCCGGTACGGGAGAGACCCAGTACTTC.

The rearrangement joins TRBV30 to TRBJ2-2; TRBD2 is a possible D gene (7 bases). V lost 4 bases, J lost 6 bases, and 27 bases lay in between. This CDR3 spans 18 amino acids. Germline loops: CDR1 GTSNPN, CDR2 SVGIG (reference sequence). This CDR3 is CAWTRFGGGSYWAGELFF. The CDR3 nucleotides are TGTGCCTGGACCCGCTTTGGGGGCGGGAGTTATTGGGCCGGGGAGCTGTTTTTT.

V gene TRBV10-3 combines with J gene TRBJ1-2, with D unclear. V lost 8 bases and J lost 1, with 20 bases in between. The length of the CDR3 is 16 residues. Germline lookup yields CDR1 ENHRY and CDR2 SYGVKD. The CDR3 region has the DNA TGTGCCATCGGCAGGCCCGGGCCGGGGTTTAACTATGGCTACACCTTC. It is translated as CAIGRPGPGFNYGYTF.

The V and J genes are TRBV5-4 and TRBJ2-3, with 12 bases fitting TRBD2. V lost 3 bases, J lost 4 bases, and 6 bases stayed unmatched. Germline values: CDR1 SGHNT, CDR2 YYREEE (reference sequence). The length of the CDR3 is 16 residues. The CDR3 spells CASSSRLAGVPDTQYF. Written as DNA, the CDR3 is TGTGCCAGCAGCTCGAGACTAGCGGGAGTACCAGATACGCAGTATTTT.

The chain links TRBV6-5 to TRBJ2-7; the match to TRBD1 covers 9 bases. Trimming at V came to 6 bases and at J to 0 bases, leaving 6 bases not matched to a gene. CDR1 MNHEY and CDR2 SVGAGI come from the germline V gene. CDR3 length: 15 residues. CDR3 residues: CASRQGQGYSYEQYF. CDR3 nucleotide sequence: TGTGCCAGCAGGCAGGGACAGGGCTACTCCTACGAGCAGTACTTC.

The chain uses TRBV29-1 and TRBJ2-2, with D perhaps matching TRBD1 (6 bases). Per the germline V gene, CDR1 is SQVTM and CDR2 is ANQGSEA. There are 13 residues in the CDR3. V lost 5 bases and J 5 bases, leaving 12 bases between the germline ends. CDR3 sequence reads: CSVIRGSTGELFF. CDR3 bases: TGCAGCGTTATCAGGGGAAGTACCGGGGAGCTGTTTTTT.

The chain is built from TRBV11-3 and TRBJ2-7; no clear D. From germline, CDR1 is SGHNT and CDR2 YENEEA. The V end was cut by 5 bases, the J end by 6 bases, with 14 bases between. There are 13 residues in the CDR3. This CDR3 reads CASSPGLMGEQYF. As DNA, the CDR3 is TGTGCCAGCAGCCCCGGGTTAATGGGCGAGCAGTACTTC.

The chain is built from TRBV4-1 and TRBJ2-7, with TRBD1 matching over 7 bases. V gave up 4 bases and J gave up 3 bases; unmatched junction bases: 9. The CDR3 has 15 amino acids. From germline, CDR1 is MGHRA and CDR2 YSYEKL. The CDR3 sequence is CASSLGLWDSYEQYF. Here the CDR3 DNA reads TGCGCCAGCAGCCTAGGATTGTGGGACAGCTACGAGCAGTACTTC.

The CDR3 DNA follows: TGTGCCAGCAGCCAGGGACGGAGAAACACCGGGGAGCTGTTTTTT. Protein product: CASSQGRRNTGELFF. V gene TRBV11-2 combines with J gene TRBJ2-2, with D perhaps matching TRBD1 or TRBD2 (5 bases each). The CDR3 has 15 residues. Germline V gene data show CDR1 as SGHAT and CDR2 as FQNNGV. Trimming took 5 bases from V and 2 from J, leaving 12 bases between them.

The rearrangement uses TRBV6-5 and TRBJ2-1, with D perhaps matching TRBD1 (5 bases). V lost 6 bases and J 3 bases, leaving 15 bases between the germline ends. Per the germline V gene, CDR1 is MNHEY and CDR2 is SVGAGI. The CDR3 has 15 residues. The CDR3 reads CASSLAGIRYNEQFF. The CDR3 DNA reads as TGTGCCAGCAGCCTGGCAGGGATTCGCTACAATGAGCAGTTCTTC.

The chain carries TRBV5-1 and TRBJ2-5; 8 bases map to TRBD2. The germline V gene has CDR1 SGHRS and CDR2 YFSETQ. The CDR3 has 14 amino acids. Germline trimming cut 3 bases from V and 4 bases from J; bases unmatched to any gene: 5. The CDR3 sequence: CASSSGGALETQYF. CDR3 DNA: TGCGCCAGCAGCTCCGGGGGGGCCTTAGAGACCCAGTACTTC.